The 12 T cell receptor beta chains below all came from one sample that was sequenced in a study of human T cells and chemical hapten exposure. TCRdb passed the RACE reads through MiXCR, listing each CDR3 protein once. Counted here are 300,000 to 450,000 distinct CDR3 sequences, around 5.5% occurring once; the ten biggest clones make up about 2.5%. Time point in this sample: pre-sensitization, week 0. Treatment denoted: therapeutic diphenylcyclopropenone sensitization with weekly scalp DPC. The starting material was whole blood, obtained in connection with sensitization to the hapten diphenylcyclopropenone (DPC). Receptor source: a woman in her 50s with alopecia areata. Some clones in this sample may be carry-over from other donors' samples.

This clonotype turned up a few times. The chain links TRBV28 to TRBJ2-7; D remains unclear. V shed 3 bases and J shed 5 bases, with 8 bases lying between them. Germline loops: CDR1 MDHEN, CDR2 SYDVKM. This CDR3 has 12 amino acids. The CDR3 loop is CASSFGENEQYF. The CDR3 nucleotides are TGTGCCAGCAGTTTTGGGGAAAACGAGCAGTACTTC.

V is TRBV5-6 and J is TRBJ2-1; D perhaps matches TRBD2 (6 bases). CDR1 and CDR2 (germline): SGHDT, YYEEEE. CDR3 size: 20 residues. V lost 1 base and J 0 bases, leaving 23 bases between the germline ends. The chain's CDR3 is CASSLNRGAGRATSYNEQFF. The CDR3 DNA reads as TGTGCCAGCAGCTTGAACCGGGGTGCGGGGCGGGCGACCTCCTACAATGAGCAGTTCTTC.

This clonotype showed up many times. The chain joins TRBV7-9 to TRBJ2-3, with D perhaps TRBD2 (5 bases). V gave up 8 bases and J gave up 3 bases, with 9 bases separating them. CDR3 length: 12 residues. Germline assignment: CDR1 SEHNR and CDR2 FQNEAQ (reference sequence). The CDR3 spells CASSGITDTQYF. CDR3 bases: TGTGCCAGCTCCGGGATAACAGATACGCAGTATTTT.

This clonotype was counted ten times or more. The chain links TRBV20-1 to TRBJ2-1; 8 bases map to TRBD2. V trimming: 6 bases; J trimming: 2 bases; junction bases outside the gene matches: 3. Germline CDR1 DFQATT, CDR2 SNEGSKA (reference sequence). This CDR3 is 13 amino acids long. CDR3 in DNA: TGCAGTGCCGTAGCGGGGACCTACAATGAGCAGTTCTTC. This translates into CSAVAGTYNEQFF.

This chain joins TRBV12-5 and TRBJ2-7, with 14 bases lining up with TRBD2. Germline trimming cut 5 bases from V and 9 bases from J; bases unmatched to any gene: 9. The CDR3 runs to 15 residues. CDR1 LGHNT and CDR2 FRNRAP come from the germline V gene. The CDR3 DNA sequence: TGTGCTAGTGGTCATCCGGGACTAGCGGGGGTGTGGCAGTACTTC. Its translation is CASGHPGLAGVWQYF.

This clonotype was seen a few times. The CDR3 sequence is CASSPTGTDEQYF. CDR3 nucleotide sequence: TGTGCCAGCAGCCCGACAGGGACTGACGAGCAGTACTTC. The J gene is TRBJ2-7, the V gene TRBV7-9; possible D gene TRBD1, 7 bases. The CDR3 runs to 13 residues. The germline V gene has CDR1 SEHNR and CDR2 FQNEAQ (reference sequence). V gave up 5 bases and J gave up 5 bases, with 13 bases separating them.

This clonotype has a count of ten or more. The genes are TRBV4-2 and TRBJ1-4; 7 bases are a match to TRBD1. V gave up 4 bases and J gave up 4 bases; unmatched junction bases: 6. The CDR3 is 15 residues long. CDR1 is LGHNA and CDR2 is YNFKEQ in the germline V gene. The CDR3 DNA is TGTGCCAGCAGCCCGAGACAGGGCCTTAATGAAAAACTGTTTTTT. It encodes CASSPRQGLNEKLFF.

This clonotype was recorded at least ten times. The CDR3 sequence is CSARTSPETQYF. In nucleotides, the CDR3 is TGCAGCGCGAGGACTTCCCCAGAGACCCAGTACTTC. The chain carries TRBV29-1 and TRBJ2-5; D may be TRBD2 (5 bases). V was clipped by 7 bases and J by 4 bases, with 13 bases between them. CDR3 size: 12 residues. Germline V lookup: CDR1 SQVTM, CDR2 ANQGSEA.

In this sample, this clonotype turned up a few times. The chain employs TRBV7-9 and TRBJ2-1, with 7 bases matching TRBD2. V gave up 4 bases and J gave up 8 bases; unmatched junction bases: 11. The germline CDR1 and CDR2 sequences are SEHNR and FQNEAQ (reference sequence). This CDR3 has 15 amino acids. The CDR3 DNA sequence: TGTGCCAGCAGCTCCCCCCAGGAGGGGAGGGATGAGCAGTTCTTC. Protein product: CASSSPQEGRDEQFF.

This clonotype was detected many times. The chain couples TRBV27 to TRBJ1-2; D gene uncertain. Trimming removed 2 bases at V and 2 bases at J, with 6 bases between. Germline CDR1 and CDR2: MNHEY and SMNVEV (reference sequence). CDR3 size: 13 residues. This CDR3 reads CASSLERNYGYTF. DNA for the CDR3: TGTGCCAGCAGTTTAGAACGGAACTATGGCTACACCTTC.

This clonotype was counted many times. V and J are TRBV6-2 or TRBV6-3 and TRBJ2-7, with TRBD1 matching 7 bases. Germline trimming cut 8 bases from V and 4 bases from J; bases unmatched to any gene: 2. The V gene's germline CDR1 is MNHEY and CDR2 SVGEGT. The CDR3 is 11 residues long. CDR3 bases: TGTGCCAGCGGGACAGTTTACGAGCAGTACTTC. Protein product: CASGTVYEQYF.

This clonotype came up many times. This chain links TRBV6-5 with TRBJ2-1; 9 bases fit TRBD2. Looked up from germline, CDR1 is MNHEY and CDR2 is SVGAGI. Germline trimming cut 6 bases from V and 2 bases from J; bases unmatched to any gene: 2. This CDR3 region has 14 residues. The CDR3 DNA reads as TGTGCCAGCAGAGCGGGAGGCCCCTACAATGAGCAGTTCTTC. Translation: CASRAGGPYNEQFF.